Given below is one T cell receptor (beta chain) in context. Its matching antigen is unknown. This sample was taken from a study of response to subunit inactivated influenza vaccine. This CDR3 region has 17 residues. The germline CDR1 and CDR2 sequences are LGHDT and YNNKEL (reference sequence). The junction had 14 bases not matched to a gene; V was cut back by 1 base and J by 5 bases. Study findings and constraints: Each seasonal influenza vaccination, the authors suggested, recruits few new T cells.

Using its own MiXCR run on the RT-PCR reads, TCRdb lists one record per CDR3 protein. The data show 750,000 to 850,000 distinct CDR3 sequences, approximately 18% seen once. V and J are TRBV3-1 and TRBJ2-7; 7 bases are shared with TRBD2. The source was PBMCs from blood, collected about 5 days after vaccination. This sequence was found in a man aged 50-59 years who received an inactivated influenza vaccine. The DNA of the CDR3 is TGTGCCAGCAGCCAAGTGTTGGGTCTAGCGGTCCGAAACGAGCAGTACTTC. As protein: CASSQVLGLAVRNEQYF.